This record looks at one TCR beta chain sequence and its context. As yet, its antigen is unknown. This specimen belongs to a study of cytomegalovirus exposure and HLA in healthy donors. Trimming removed 0 bases at V and 1 base at J, with 6 bases between. There are 14 residues in the CDR3. The germline gives CDR1 SGHVS, CDR2 FNYEAQ. The PCR had 60 Vbeta and 13 Jbeta primers. TCRdb's table, derived via immunoSEQ multiplex PCR, lists solely in-frame clones and lacks some. The sample contains about 210,000 clones, approximately 86% of which appear only once. Findings and limits, study-wide: An apparent linkage of common viral pathogens to several of the most significant clusters emerged in a later analysis.

This receptor was obtained from a boy aged 2 to 10 in good health and CMV-seronegative. The sequenced sample was PBMCs. The chain links TRBV7-6 to TRBJ1-1, with D possibly matching TRBD1 (6 bases). CDR3 nucleotide sequence: TGTGCCAGCAGCTTAGCGGGACAGAACACTGAAGCTTTCTTT. Amino acids: CASSLAGQNTEAFF.